Each of the 10 T cell receptor beta chains below was sequenced from the same sample in a study of early T cells in non-severe SARS-CoV-2 infection (dated by TCRdb to about 2021). The library was generated by 5' RACE. TCRdb names NextSeq 500 as the instrument used. The raw public reads went through TCRdb reprocessing: fastp at Q25, MiXCR clone calling, in-frame beta chains kept. Rows matching on CDR3 protein sequence are summarized as one entry with the most common DNA and genes. Recorded for this sample are roughly 30,000 distinct CDR3 sequences; 4.5% to 5% of them occurred a single time. Around 6.3% of the sample goes to the ten largest clones. The sequenced material came from whole blood. The receptors stem from an adult who was a healthcare worker with PCR-confirmed SARS-CoV-2 infection or an uninfected control (not recorded which).

This clonotype has a count of ten or more. The chain couples TRBV9 to TRBJ2-2; 8 bases fit TRBD2. The length of the CDR3 is 15 residues. Germline trimming cut 4 bases from V and 0 bases from J; bases unmatched to any gene: 2. Germline CDR1 and CDR2: SGDLS and YYNGEE. The CDR3 region is CASSTGGTNTGELFF. Here the CDR3 DNA reads TGTGCCAGCAGCACGGGGGGGACGAACACCGGGGAGCTGTTTTTT.

The table lists this clonotype with many counts. The chain carries TRBV14 and TRBJ2-1; tentatively, D is TRBD1 or TRBD2 (5 bases each). The CDR3 extends over 16 amino acids. Deletions cut 1 base from V and 4 bases from J, with 14 bases between. Germline V gene sequence: CDR1 SGHDN, CDR2 FVKESK. In DNA form, the CDR3 reads TGTGCCAGCAGCCAAGTGGATGGGGGTAATTACAATGAGCAGTTCTTC. This encodes CASSQVDGGNYNEQFF.

This clonotype was seen a handful of times. The V call is TRBV24-1, the J call TRBJ2-4; the match to TRBD2 covers 9 bases. The CDR3 has 17 amino acids. V was clipped by 6 bases and J by 0 bases; unmatched bases: 8. CDR1 and CDR2 (germline): KGHDR, SFDVKD. CDR3 nucleotides: TGTGCCACCAGTTTTCTGACTAGCGGATTAGCCAAAAACATTCAGTACTTC. It is translated as CATSFLTSGLAKNIQYF.

This clonotype was seen only a few times. The chain recombines TRBV9 with TRBJ1-5, with a possible D match to TRBD1 (5 bases). Trimming shortened V by 4 bases and J by 6 bases, and 11 bases separated the two germline ends. This CDR3 is built from 13 residues. CDR1 SGDLS and CDR2 YYNGEE come from the germline V gene. Written as DNA, the CDR3 is TGTGCCAGCAGCCTTGATGGGGGTCAGCCCCAGCATTTT. Translating gives CASSLDGGQPQHF.

This clonotype has at least ten counts. Written as DNA, the CDR3 is TGTGCCAGCAGCCGGCACCGGGACAGGGGCAACGCCAATGAAAAACTGTTTTTT. This translates into CASSRHRDRGNANEKLFF. The chain employs TRBV5-4 and TRBJ1-4; 10 nucleotides match TRBD1. J gave up 5 bases and V 4 bases, and 14 bases lay outside the gene matches. CDR1 is SGHNT, CDR2 YYREEE, per germline (reference sequence). This CDR3 has 18 residues.

This clonotype was seen only a few times. The gene calls are TRBV20-1 and TRBJ2-3; 8 bases match TRBD2. The V segment lost 6 bases and the J segment 6 bases; nucleotides outside the gene matches: 11. In germline, CDR1 is DFQATT, CDR2 SNEGSKA (reference sequence). CDR3 size: 14 residues. The CDR3 DNA sequence: TGCAGTGCCAGCGTCACTAGCGGAGCGGATACGCAGTATTTT. Translation: CSASVTSGADTQYF.

This clonotype was seen ten or more times. The chain links TRBV10-3 to TRBJ2-1; tentatively, D is TRBD1 or TRBD2 (6 bases each). This CDR3 has 14 residues. The germline CDR1 and CDR2 sequences are ENHRY and SYGVKD. Trimming shortened V by 0 bases and J by 9 bases, and 12 bases separated the two germline ends. The CDR3 DNA is TGTGCCATCAGTGAGTCCTTCGAGGGGGGTGAGCAGTTCTTC. Its translation: CAISESFEGGEQFF.

CDR3 amino acids: CASTLESQETQYF. The CDR3 region has the DNA TGTGCCAGCACTCTAGAGAGTCAAGAGACCCAGTACTTC. The rearrangement uses TRBV2 and TRBJ2-5, with unresolved D. The ends were cut back, 7 bases at V and 2 bases at J, with 11 bases in the middle. Germline V gene data show CDR1 as SNHLY and CDR2 as FYNNEI. This CDR3 has 13 amino acids.

The table lists this clonotype with many counts. The chain employs TRBV2 and TRBJ2-3; tentatively, D is TRBD2 (5 bases). V shed 7 bases and J shed 1 base, with 9 bases lying between them. This CDR3 spans 13 amino acids. In germline, CDR1 is SNHLY, CDR2 FYNNEI. This CDR3 reads CASTEGGTDTQYF. CDR3 nucleotide sequence: TGTGCCAGCACCGAGGGAGGCACAGATACGCAGTATTTT. The whole variable domain, remainder taken from reference TRBV2 and TRBJ2-3, is EPEVTQTPSHQVTQMGQEVILRCVPISNHLYFYWYRQILGQKVEFLVSFYNNEISEKSEIFDDQFSVERPDGSNFTLKIRSTKLEDSAMYFCASTEGGTDTQYFGPGTRLTVL.

V and J are TRBV5-1 and TRBJ2-3; 7 nucleotides match TRBD1. Germline V gives CDR1 SGHRS, CDR2 YFSETQ. The CDR3 has 15 residues. With 4 bases clipped from V and 1 base from J, the junction kept 6 bases outside the gene matches. The CDR3 sequence is CASSPTGTRTDTQYF. The CDR3 bases are TGCGCCAGCAGCCCGACAGGGACCCGCACAGATACGCAGTATTTT.